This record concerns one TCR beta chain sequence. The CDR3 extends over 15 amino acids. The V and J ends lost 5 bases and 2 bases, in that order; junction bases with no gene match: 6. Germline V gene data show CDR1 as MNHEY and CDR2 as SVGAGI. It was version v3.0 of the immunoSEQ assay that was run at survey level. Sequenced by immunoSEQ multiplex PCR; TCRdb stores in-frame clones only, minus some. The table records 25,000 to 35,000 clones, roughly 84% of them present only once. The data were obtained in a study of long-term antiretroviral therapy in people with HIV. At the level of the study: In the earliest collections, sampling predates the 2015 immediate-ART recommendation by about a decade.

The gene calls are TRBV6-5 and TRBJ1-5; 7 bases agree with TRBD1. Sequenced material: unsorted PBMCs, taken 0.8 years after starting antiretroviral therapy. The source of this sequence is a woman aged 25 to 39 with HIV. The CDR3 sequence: CASSPTTGGNQPQHF. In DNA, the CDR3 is TGTGCCAGCAGTCCCACTACAGGGGGCAATCAGCCCCAGCATTTT.